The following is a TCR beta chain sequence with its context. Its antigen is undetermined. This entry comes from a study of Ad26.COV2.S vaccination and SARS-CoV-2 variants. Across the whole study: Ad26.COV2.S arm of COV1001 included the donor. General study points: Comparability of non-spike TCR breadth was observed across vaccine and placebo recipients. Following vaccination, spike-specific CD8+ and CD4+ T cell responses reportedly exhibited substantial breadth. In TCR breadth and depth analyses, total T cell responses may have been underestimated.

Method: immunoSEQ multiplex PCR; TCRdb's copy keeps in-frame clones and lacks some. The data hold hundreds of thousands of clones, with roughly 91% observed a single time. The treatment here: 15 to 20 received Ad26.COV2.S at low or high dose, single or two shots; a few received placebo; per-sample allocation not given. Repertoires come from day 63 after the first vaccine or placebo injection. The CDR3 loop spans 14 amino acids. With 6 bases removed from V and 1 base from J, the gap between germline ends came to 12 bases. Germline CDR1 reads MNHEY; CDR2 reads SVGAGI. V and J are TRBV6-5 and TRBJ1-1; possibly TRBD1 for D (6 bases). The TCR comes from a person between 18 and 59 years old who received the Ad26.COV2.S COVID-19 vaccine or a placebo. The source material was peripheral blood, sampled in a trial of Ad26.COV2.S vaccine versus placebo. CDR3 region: CASRRVQGNTEAFF. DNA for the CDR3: TGTGCCAGCAGGAGGGTACAGGGGAACACTGAAGCTTTCTTT.